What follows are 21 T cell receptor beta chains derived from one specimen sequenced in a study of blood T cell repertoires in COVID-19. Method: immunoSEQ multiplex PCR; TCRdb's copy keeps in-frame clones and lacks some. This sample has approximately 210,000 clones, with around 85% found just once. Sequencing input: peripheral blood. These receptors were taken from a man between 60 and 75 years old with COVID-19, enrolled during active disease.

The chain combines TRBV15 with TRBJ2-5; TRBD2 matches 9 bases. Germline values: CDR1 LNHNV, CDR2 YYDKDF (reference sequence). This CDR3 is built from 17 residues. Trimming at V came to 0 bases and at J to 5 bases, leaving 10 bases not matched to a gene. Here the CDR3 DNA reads TGTGCCACCAGCAGAGATGTAGGAATAGCGGGAGTTGAGACCCAGTACTTC. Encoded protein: CATSRDVGIAGVETQYF.

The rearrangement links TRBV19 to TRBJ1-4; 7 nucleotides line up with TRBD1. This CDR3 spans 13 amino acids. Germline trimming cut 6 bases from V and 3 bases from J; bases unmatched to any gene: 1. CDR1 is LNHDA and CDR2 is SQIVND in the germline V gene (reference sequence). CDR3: CASSGTANEKLFF. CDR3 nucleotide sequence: TGTGCCAGTAGCGGGACAGCTAATGAAAAACTGTTTTTT. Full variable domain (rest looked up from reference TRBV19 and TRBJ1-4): DGGITQSPKYLFRKEGQNVTLSCEQNLNHDAMYWYRQDPGQGLRLIYYSQIVNDFQKGDIAEGYSVSREKKESFPLTVTSAQKNPTAFYLCASSGTANEKLFFGSGTQLSVL.

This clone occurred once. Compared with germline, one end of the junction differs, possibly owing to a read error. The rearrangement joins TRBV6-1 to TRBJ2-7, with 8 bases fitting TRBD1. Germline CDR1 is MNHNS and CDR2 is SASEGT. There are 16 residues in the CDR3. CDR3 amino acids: CASREKGQGMTYEQYF. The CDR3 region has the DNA TGTGCCAGCCGTGAGAAAGGACAGGGAATGACCTACGAGCAGTACTTC.

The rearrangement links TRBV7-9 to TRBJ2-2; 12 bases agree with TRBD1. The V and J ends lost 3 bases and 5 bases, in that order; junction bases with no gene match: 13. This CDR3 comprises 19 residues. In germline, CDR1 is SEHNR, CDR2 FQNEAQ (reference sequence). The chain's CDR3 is CASSFLSGQGARLTGELFF. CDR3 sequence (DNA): TGTGCCAGCAGCTTTTTATCGGGACAGGGGGCGCGGTTGACCGGGGAGCTGTTTTTT.

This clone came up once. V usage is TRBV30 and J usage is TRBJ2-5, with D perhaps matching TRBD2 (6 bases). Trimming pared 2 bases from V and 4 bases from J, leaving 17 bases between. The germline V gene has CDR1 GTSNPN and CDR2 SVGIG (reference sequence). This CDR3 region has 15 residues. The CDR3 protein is CAWSLSGGARETQYF. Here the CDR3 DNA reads TGTGCCTGGAGTTTATCCGGGGGAGCCCGAGAGACCCAGTACTTC.

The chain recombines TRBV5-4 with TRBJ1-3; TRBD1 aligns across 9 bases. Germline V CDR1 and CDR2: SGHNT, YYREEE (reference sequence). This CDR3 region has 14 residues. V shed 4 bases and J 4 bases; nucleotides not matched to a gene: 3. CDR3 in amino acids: CASSSGTGGNTIYF. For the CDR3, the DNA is TGTGCCAGCAGCAGCGGGACAGGGGGAAACACCATATATTTT.

The CDR3 DNA is TGTGCCAGCAGCTCAGTCCCTGAATCGCCCCAGCATTTT. It translates to CASSSVPESPQHF. The chain recombines TRBV7-2 with TRBJ1-5; D is unresolved. Trimming shortened V by 4 bases and J by 9 bases, and 13 bases separated the two germline ends. Germline V gene data show CDR1 as SGHTA and CDR2 as FQGNSA. The CDR3 sequence is 13 residues long.

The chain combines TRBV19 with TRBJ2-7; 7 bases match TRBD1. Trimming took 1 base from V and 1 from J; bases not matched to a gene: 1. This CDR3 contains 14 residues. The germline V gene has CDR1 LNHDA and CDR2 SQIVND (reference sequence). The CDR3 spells CASSIGDSSYEQYF. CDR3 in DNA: TGTGCCAGTAGTATAGGGGACAGTTCCTACGAGCAGTACTTC.

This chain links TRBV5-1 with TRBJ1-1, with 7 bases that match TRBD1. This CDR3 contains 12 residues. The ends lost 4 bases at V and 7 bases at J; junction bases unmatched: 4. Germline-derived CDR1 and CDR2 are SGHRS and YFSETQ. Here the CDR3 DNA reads TGCGCCAGCAGCCTGCAGGGGGGTGAAGCTTTCTTT. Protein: CASSLQGGEAFF.

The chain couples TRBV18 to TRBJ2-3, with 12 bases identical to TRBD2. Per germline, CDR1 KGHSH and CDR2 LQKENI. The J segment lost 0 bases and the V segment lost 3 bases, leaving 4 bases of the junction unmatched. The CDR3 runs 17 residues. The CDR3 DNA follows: TGTGCCAGCTCACCCCTCGGACTAGCGGGGAGCACAGATACGCAGTATTTT. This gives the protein CASSPLGLAGSTDTQYF.

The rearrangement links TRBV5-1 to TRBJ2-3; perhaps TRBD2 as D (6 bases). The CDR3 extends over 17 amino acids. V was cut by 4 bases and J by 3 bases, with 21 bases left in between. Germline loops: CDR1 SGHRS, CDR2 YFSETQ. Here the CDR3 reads CASSPWYSLGGTDTQYF. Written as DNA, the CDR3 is TGCGCCAGCAGCCCCTGGTATAGCTTGGGGGGAACAGATACGCAGTATTTT.

In nucleotides, the CDR3 is TGTGCCAGCAGTCCCGGAGGGCTAGGGGTCGGCTACACCTTC. This encodes CASSPGGLGVGYTF. The chain recombines TRBV6-5 with TRBJ1-2, with D perhaps TRBD1 (5 bases). Germline V gives CDR1 MNHEY, CDR2 SVGAGI. V dropped 5 bases and J dropped 8 bases, with 18 bases sitting between them. The CDR3 has 14 residues.

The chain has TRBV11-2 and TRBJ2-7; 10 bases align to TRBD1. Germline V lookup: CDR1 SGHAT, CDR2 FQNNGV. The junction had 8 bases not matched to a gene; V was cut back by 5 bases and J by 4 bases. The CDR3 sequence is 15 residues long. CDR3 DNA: TGTGCCAGCAGCCAAGCCGGGACAGGGGTATACGAGCAGTACTTC. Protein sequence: CASSQAGTGVYEQYF.

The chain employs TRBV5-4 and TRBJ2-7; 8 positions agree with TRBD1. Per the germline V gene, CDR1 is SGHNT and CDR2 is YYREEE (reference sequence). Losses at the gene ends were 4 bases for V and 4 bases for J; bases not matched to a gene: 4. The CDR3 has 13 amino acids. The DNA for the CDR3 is TGTGCCAGCAGCGACAGGGGAAGATACGAGCAGTACTTC. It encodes CASSDRGRYEQYF.

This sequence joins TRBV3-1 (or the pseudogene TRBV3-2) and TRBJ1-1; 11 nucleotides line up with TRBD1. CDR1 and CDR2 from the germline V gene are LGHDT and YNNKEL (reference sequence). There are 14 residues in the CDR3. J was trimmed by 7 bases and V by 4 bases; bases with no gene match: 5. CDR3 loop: CASSLGQGAIEAFF. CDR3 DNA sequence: TGTGCCAGCAGCCTCGGACAGGGGGCTATTGAAGCTTTCTTT.

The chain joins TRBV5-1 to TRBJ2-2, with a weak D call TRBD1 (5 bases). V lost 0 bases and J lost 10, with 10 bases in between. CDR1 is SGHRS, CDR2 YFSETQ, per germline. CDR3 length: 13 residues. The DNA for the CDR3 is TGCGCCAGCAGCTTGGCAGGGTCCGAGGAGCTGTTTTTT. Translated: CASSLAGSEELFF.

CDR3 amino acids: CASSPGRLLAGADEQFF. The DNA of the CDR3 is TGTGCCAGCAGCCCAGGTCGTTTACTAGCGGGAGCAGATGAGCAGTTCTTC. The genes are TRBV7-2 and TRBJ2-1, with 11 bases aligning to TRBD2. The CDR3 extends over 17 amino acids. Germline CDR1 and CDR2: SGHTA and FQGNSA. Germline trimming cut 5 bases from V and 8 bases from J; bases unmatched to any gene: 14.

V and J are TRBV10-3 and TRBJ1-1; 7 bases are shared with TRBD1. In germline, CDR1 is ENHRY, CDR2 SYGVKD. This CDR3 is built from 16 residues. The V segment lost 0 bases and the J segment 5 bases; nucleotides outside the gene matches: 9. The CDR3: CAISESVQGHGTEAFF. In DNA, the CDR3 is TGTGCCATCAGTGAGTCGGTACAGGGGCACGGAACTGAAGCTTTCTTT.

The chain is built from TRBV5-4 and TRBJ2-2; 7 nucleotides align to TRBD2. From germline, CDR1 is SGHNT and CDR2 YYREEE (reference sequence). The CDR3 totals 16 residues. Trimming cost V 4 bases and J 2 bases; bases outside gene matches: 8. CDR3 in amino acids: CASSNRLAANTGELFF. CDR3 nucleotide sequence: TGTGCCAGCAGCAACCGACTAGCTGCAAACACCGGGGAGCTGTTTTTT. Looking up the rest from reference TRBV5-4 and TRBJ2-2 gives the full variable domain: ETGVTQSPTHLIKTRGQQVTLRCSSQSGHNTVSWYQQALGQGPQFIFQYYREEENGRGNFPPRFSGLQFPNYSSELNVNALELDDSALYLCASSNRLAANTGELFFGEGSRLTVL.

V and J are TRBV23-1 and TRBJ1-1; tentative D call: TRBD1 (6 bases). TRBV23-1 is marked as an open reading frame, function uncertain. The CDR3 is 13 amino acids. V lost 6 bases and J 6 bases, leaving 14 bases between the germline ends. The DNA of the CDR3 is TGCGCCAGCAGCCTCGAGGGGGGGCCTGAAGCTTTCTTT. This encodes CASSLEGGPEAFF.

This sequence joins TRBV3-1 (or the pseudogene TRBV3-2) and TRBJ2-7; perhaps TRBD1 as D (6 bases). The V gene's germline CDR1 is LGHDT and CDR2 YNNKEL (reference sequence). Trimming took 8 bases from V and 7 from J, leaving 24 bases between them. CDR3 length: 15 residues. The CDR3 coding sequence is TGTGCCAGCGGAAATCCGGGACAACCGTTGTATGAGCAGTACTTC. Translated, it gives CASGNPGQPLYEQYF.